This T cell receptor (beta chain) was identified in a study of neurological immune-mediated disorders. Findings and caveats of the study: HTLV-1-associated myelopathy displayed the greatest TCR clonal expansion, and multiple sclerosis exhibited the smallest, lower than that of healthy controls. The phylogenetic placement of 18 of 34 multiple sclerosis patients' repertoires in one related-CDR3 cluster constitutes a possible signature.

This clonotype occurred many times. Its antigen is as yet unknown. This sample's time point: longitudinal time-point 3. cDNA was made by 5'RACE with 10-nucleotide random UMIs. TCRdb analysed the 5' RACE reads with MiXCR anew, one entry per CDR3 protein. The sample lists more than 75,000 distinct CDR3 sequences, under 4.5% seen once, with 4.5% to 6% in the top ten. The CDR3 sequence is 14 residues long. Germline CDR1 is ENHRY and CDR2 is SYGVKD. V was cut by 0 bases and J by 6 bases, with 9 bases left in between. The sequenced sample consisted of PBMCs. This sequence joins TRBV10-3 and TRBJ1-5; D possibly corresponds to TRBD1 (5 bases). The TCR sequence derives from a woman aged 55 to 70 with multiple sclerosis. The CDR3 loop reads CAISESQGGQPQHF. In DNA form, the CDR3 reads TGTGCCATCAGTGAGTCGCAGGGAGGTCAGCCCCAGCATTTT.